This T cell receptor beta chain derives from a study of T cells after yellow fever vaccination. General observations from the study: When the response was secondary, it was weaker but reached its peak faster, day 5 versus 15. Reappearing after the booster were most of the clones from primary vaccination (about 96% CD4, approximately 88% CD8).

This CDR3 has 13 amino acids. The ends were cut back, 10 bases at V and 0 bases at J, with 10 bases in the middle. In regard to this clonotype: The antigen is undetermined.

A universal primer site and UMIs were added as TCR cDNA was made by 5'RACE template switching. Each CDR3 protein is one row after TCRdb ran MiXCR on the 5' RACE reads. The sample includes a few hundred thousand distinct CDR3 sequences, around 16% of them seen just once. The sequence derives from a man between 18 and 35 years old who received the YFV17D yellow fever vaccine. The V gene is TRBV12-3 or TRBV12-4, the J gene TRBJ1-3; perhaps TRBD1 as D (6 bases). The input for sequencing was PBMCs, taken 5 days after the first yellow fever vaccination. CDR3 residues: CANEDSSGNTIYF. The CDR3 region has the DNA TGTGCCAACGAGGACAGCTCTGGAAACACCATATATTTT.